This TCR beta chain appears in the sequencing data of a study of blood T cell repertoires in COVID-19. Study-wide context: Samples taken during acute and convalescent COVID-19 were collected in the United States, Italy and Spain.

Per germline, CDR1 SEHNR and CDR2 FQNEAQ (reference sequence). The CDR3 extends over 16 amino acids. Deletions cut 3 bases from V and 4 bases from J, with 17 bases between. The table lists this clone with a few counts. The assay was immunoSEQ multiplex PCR, and TCRdb's table has in-frame clones only and misses some. The sample includes 15,000 to 20,000 clones, around nine tenths of them seen just once. The chain employs TRBV7-9 and TRBJ2-3, with D tentatively TRBD2 (5 bases). The clonotype was recovered from a man in his sixties with active COVID-19. Sequencing used peripheral blood. This CDR3 is CASSFAGTSVADTQYF. CDR3 coding DNA: TGTGCCAGCAGCTTCGCGGGTACTTCCGTGGCAGATACGCAGTATTTT.